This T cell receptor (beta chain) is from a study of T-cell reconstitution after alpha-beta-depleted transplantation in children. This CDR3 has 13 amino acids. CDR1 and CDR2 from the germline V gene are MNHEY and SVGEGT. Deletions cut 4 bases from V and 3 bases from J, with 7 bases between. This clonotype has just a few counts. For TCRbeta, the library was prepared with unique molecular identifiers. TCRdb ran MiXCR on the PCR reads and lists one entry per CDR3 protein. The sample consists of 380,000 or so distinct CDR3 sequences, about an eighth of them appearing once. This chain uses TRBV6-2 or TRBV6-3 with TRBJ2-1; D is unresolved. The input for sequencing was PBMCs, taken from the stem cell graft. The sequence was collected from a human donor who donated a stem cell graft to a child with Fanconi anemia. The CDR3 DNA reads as TGTGCCAGCAGTTTCCTTTTCTACAATGAGCAGTTCTTC. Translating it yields CASSFLFYNEQFF.